The 19 T cell receptor beta chains listed next were all sequenced from one sample in a study of blood T cell repertoires in COVID-19. Sequencing was performed with immunoSEQ multiplex PCR; in TCRdb, only in-frame clones are kept and a portion is missing. Among approximately 280,000 clones listed, around nine tenths were seen once. Specimen: peripheral blood. The receptors were sampled from an older woman with acute or convalescent COVID-19.

This sequence joins TRBV19 and TRBJ2-7, with a weak D call TRBD1 (8 bases). Per the germline V gene, CDR1 is LNHDA and CDR2 is SQIVND (reference sequence). Trimming removed 4 bases at V and 6 bases at J, with 16 bases between. The length of the CDR3 is 14 residues. The CDR3 reads CASSTTGGGVEQYF. As DNA, the CDR3 is TGTGCCAGTAGTACCACAGGGGGAGGGGTCGAGCAGTACTTC.

The rearrangement joins TRBV19 to TRBJ2-2; 11 bases fit TRBD1. The CDR3 extends over 15 amino acids. The junction had 6 bases not matched to a gene; V was cut back by 7 bases and J by 5 bases. Looked up from germline, CDR1 is LNHDA and CDR2 is SQIVND (reference sequence). CDR3 coding DNA: TGTGCCAGTAAAATCGGACAGGGGGCAACCGGGGAGCTGTTTTTT. Amino acid sequence: CASKIGQGATGELFF.

This chain uses TRBV28 with TRBJ2-7; 9 positions agree with TRBD2. Trimming removed 5 bases from V and 2 bases from J; junction bases left unmatched: 7. Germline V gene data show CDR1 as MDHEN and CDR2 as SYDVKM. The CDR3 is 15 amino acids. The CDR3 nucleotides read TGTGCCAGCAGTCGTAGCGGGGGAGGGACCTACGAGCAGTACTTC. Translating it yields CASSRSGGGTYEQYF.

The rearrangement uses TRBV7-2 and TRBJ1-3; D is possibly TRBD1 (6 bases). V was cut by 5 bases and J by 2 bases, with 16 bases left in between. In germline, CDR1 is SGHTA, CDR2 FQGNSA. The CDR3 loop spans 16 amino acids. CDR3 in DNA: TGTGCCAGCAGCACAGCAGGGGTAGGGACTGGAAACACCATATATTTT. As protein: CASSTAGVGTGNTIYF.

The chain employs TRBV21-1 and TRBJ2-3; the listed D gene, TRBD2, was not tested against the DNA. TRBV21-1 is a known pseudogene. CDR3 size: 16 residues. For the CDR3, the DNA is TGTGCCAGCAGCAAATGTGGGAGGTTGGACCCAGATACGCAGTATTTT. Amino acid sequence: CASSKCGRLDPDTQYF.

The V call is TRBV19, the J call TRBJ2-1, with 11 positions matching TRBD2. The CDR3 length is 15 residues. J was trimmed by 10 bases and V by 3 bases; bases with no gene match: 8. Germline V gives CDR1 LNHDA, CDR2 SQIVND (reference sequence). The CDR3, as DNA: TGTGCCAGTAGTATGCTTAGCGGGGGGGCAGGGGAGCAGTTCTTC. Residues: CASSMLSGGAGEQFF.

A few counts support this clone. The chain is built from TRBV11-3 and TRBJ1-1; D not resolved. Germline CDR1 SGHNT, CDR2 YENEEA. Trimming cost V 5 bases and J 5 bases, with 12 bases left between them. The CDR3 runs to 13 residues. CDR3 protein: CASSHTPGTEAFF. The CDR3 coding sequence is TGTGCCAGCAGCCATACCCCGGGGACTGAAGCTTTCTTT.

This chain connects TRBV7-9 to TRBJ1-4; D is ambiguous. This CDR3 is built from 12 residues. The germline V and J ends were trimmed by 1 base and 8 bases, with 5 bases remaining between them. Per germline, CDR1 SEHNR and CDR2 FQNEAQ (reference sequence). The DNA for the CDR3 is TGTGCCAGCAGCTTAGGGAGGGAAAAACTGTTTTTT. Translation gives CASSLGREKLFF.

The chain has TRBV3-1 (or the pseudogene TRBV3-2) and TRBJ2-1; 10 bases map to TRBD2. The V segment lost 2 bases and the J segment 6 bases; nucleotides outside the gene matches: 7. CDR1 LGHDT and CDR2 YNNKEL come from the germline V gene (reference sequence). CDR3 length equals 16 residues. CDR3 residues: CASSQKSGGAFNEQFF. In nucleotides, the CDR3 is TGTGCCAGCAGCCAAAAGAGCGGGGGGGCCTTCAATGAGCAGTTCTTC.

J is TRBJ2-2 and V is TRBV2; D unclear. Deletions cut 7 bases from V and 5 bases from J, with 14 bases between. Germline CDR1 and CDR2: SNHLY and FYNNEI. CDR3 length equals 14 residues. In nucleotides, the CDR3 is TGTGCCAGCACCCTCATTAGCTTTACCGGGGAGCTGTTTTTT. It translates to CASTLISFTGELFF.

The rearrangement joins TRBV5-4 to TRBJ2-3; 8 nucleotides line up with TRBD1. The CDR3 has 14 residues. Germline V gene sequence: CDR1 SGHNT, CDR2 YYREEE (reference sequence). J lost 3 bases, V lost 4 bases, and 4 bases had no gene match. The CDR3 region is CASSAQGATDTQYF. CDR3 nucleotides: TGTGCCAGCAGCGCGCAGGGGGCAACAGATACGCAGTATTTT.

In DNA, the CDR3 is TGTGCCAGCAGTTTTAGTGGTGAGCAGTTCTTC. Translated: CASSFSGEQFF. The chain couples TRBV12-3 or TRBV12-4 to TRBJ2-1, with D uncertain. This CDR3 contains 11 residues. V was clipped by 3 bases and J by 9 bases, with 6 bases between them.

This sequence joins TRBV2 and TRBJ1-3; D call uncertain. CDR3 length: 14 amino acids. V was pared by 4 bases and J by 5 bases, with 12 bases between. Germline-derived CDR1 and CDR2 are SNHLY and FYNNEI. The CDR3 region is CASSVTTFRNTIYF. In DNA, the CDR3 is TGTGCCAGCAGTGTGACAACATTTCGAAACACCATATATTTT.

As DNA, the CDR3 is TGTGCCAGCAGTTACTACGGGGGACGTGGCTACACCTTC. It translates to CASSYYGGRGYTF. This chain uses TRBV6-2 or TRBV6-3 with TRBJ1-2; tentative D call: TRBD1 (5 bases). V gave up 1 base and J gave up 7 bases, with 10 bases separating them. Per the germline V gene, CDR1 is MNHEY and CDR2 is SVGEGT. The CDR3 length is 13 residues.

The chain links TRBV27 to TRBJ2-7; 7 bases map to TRBD2. Germline CDR1 is MNHEY and CDR2 is SMNVEV (reference sequence). This CDR3 contains 14 residues. Trimming took 4 bases from V and 0 from J; bases not matched to a gene: 3. The CDR3 region is CASSWGGGSYEQYF. In DNA, the CDR3 is TGTGCCAGCAGTTGGGGCGGGGGCTCCTACGAGCAGTACTTC.

The chain employs TRBV27 and TRBJ2-2; 9 bases fit TRBD2. Germline V gene data show CDR1 as MNHEY and CDR2 as SMNVEV (reference sequence). The CDR3 runs to 15 residues. Losses at the gene ends were 5 bases for V and 6 bases for J; bases not matched to a gene: 7. The CDR3, as DNA: TGTGCCAGCAGTGTCCTAGCGGGACTTTCCGGGGAGCTGTTTTTT. Protein: CASSVLAGLSGELFF.

The CDR3 DNA reads as TGTGCCAGCAAACAGACAGGGTTGGCTGGGGCCAACGTCCTGACTTTC. Protein product: CASKQTGLAGANVLTF. The rearrangement uses TRBV7-9 and TRBJ2-6; 7 bases match TRBD1. The V gene end was trimmed by 7 bases and the J gene end by 2 bases; junction bases not matched to a gene: 8. Looked up from germline, CDR1 is SEHNR and CDR2 is FQNEAQ (reference sequence). The CDR3 loop spans 16 amino acids.

The CDR3 coding sequence is TGCAGCGTTCGACAGGGGGCAGATACGCAGTATTTT. Its protein is CSVRQGADTQYF. The chain couples TRBV29-1 to TRBJ2-3; TRBD1 agrees at 9 bases. Germline values: CDR1 SQVTM, CDR2 ANQGSEA. CDR3 length: 12 residues. Trimming removed 5 bases from V and 4 bases from J; junction bases left unmatched: 1.

The chain employs TRBV5-1 and TRBJ1-3, with no clear D. This CDR3 has 14 amino acids. V lost 4 bases and J lost 3, with 11 bases in between. Germline V gene sequence: CDR1 SGHRS, CDR2 YFSETQ. The CDR3: CASSPTSSGNTIYF. CDR3 sequence (DNA): TGCGCCAGCAGCCCGACTAGCAGTGGAAACACCATATATTTT.